Below, one T cell receptor beta chain is given with its context. This sample was taken from a study of blood T cell repertoires in COVID-19. The data were produced by immunoSEQ multiplex PCR, yet TCRdb's version contains in-frame clones alone and is incomplete. The table has under 250,000 clones, 70% to 80% seen once; the top ten hold roughly 5.6%. The germline V gene encodes CDR1 SGHTA and CDR2 FQGNSA. Trimming at V came to 5 bases and at J to 1 base, leaving 9 bases not matched to a gene. CDR3 length equals 16 residues. Sequenced input: peripheral blood. The chain is built from TRBV7-2 and TRBJ2-5; TRBD1 matches at 8 bases. The sequence came from a woman aged 40 to 50 with COVID-19, enrolled during active disease. In DNA, the CDR3 is TGTGCCAGCAGCCTTGGGGGACAGGTGGGCCAAGAGACCCAGTACTTC. As protein: CASSLGGQVGQETQYF.